These 11 T cell receptor beta chains were all obtained from the same sample, sequenced in a study of blood T cell repertoires in COVID-19. Some clones are missing from TCRdb's copy, which holds only in-frame ones; the method was immunoSEQ multiplex PCR. Of roughly 290,000 clones in the sample, approximately 90% were seen once. Sequenced input: PBMCs or T cells enriched from blood (not recorded which). All receptors derive from a woman in her forties who had recovered from COVID-19.

The chain uses TRBV7-2 and TRBJ1-4; TRBD1 matches at 7 bases. J was trimmed by 4 bases and V by 5 bases; bases with no gene match: 4. The CDR3 runs 14 residues. Germline V gene lookup returns CDR1 SGHTA and CDR2 FQGNSA. This CDR3 is CASSRDRSNEKLFF. CDR3 bases: TGTGCCAGCAGCCGGGACAGAAGTAATGAAAAACTGTTTTTT.

In its sample, this clone was seen a few times. The rearrangement uses TRBV24-1 and TRBJ2-7, with a tentative D call TRBD1 (6 bases). CDR1 KGHDR and CDR2 SFDVKD come from the germline V gene. V dropped 4 bases and J dropped 2 bases, with 14 bases sitting between them. The CDR3 covers 15 residues. DNA of the CDR3: TGTGCCACCAGTGACCCGGACAGCCCTACCTACGAGCAGTACTTC. It translates to CATSDPDSPTYEQYF.

The chain carries TRBV29-1 and TRBJ2-7; 11 bases align to TRBD2. The ends lost 5 bases at V and 7 bases at J; junction bases unmatched: 7. The CDR3 covers 13 residues. Germline CDR1 is SQVTM and CDR2 is ANQGSEA. CDR3 protein: CSVLLAGVGEQYF. CDR3 in DNA: TGCAGCGTTTTACTAGCGGGAGTGGGTGAGCAGTACTTC.

The chain couples TRBV11-1 to TRBJ1-5; no definite D call. Trimming pared 0 bases from V and 3 bases from J, leaving 3 bases between. The V gene's germline CDR1 is SGHAT and CDR2 FQDESV (reference sequence). This CDR3 region has 13 residues. The CDR3 protein is CASSLALNQPQHF. CDR3 in DNA: TGTGCCAGCAGCTTAGCCCTCAATCAGCCCCAGCATTTT.

This clone was seen only once. This chain uses TRBV27 with TRBJ2-1; D perhaps matches TRBD2 (6 bases). The CDR3 extends over 19 amino acids. Between the trimmed V and J ends, which lost 1 base and 5 bases, there was a span of 24 bases. Germline values: CDR1 MNHEY, CDR2 SMNVEV (reference sequence). CDR3 residues: CASSLYSHPRFSGNNEQFF. CDR3 DNA: TGTGCCAGCAGTTTATATTCCCATCCCCGGTTTAGCGGTAACAATGAGCAGTTCTTC.

The V call is TRBV6-5, the J call TRBJ2-1; 8 nucleotides line up with TRBD2. The CDR3 runs to 14 residues. V gave up 6 bases and J gave up 5 bases; unmatched junction bases: 6. In germline, CDR1 is MNHEY, CDR2 SVGAGI. The DNA for the CDR3 is TGTGCCAGCAGAGCGGGACTAGGAAACAATGAGCAGTTCTTC. It specifies CASRAGLGNNEQFF.

The chain is built from TRBV27 and TRBJ1-6; D may be TRBD1 (6 bases). V lost 5 bases to trimming and J lost 0 bases, with 11 bases between them. The germline gives CDR1 MNHEY, CDR2 SMNVEV (reference sequence). This CDR3 spans 16 amino acids. CDR3 bases: TGTGCCAGCAGTATGAGGGGGATCTCCTATAATTCACCCCTCCACTTT. It translates to CASSMRGISYNSPLHF.

This chain uses TRBV7-3 with TRBJ2-1, with 8 bases lining up with TRBD2. The V and J ends lost 1 base and 4 bases, in that order; junction bases with no gene match: 9. CDR1 SGHTA and CDR2 FQGTGA come from the germline V gene. The CDR3 consists of 17 residues. The CDR3 here is CASSLRSSGSQYNEQFF. CDR3 sequence (DNA): TGTGCCAGCAGCTTAAGGAGCAGCGGGAGCCAATACAATGAGCAGTTCTTC.

The chain recombines TRBV7-8 with TRBJ1-5, with TRBD1 matching 9 bases. The germline V gene has CDR1 SGHVS and CDR2 FQNEAQ. The CDR3 consists of 13 residues. V gave up 9 bases and J gave up 3 bases; unmatched junction bases: 3. The CDR3 DNA sequence: TGTGCCAGAGGGACAGGGCTCAATCAGCCCCAGCATTTT. It translates to CARGTGLNQPQHF.

The chain combines TRBV7-9 with TRBJ2-3, with a weak D call TRBD2 (5 bases). Germline CDR1 and CDR2: SEHNR and FQNEAQ (reference sequence). The CDR3 has 18 amino acids. Trimming shortened V by 3 bases and J by 6 bases, and 25 bases separated the two germline ends. This chain's CDR3 is CASSFFMEAALERDTQYF. For the CDR3, the DNA is TGTGCCAGCAGCTTTTTTATGGAGGCGGCGCTCGAGCGGGATACGCAGTATTTT.

CDR3 sequence reads: CASSLVGGSSGEQFF. The CDR3, as DNA: TGTGCCAGCAGCTTAGTAGGTGGGAGTTCGGGTGAGCAGTTCTTC. The chain is built from TRBV7-3 and TRBJ2-1, with D perhaps matching TRBD2 (5 bases). Germline CDR1 reads SGHTA; CDR2 reads FQGTGA. Trimming took 2 bases from V and 9 from J, leaving 17 bases between them. CDR3 length: 15 amino acids.